A single TCR beta chain is shown here with its context. What it binds is unknown. Libraries were prepared by immunoSEQ multiplex PCR; TCRdb keeps only in-frame clonotypes and omits some of them. The sample records roughly 67,000 clones, 80% being singletons. This sample was taken from a study of T cell responses to AZD1222 COVID-19 vaccine. General observations from the study: After two AZD1222 doses, spike-specific TCR breadth and depth rose versus day 0. The donor cohort was predominantly white British with a female majority, and clonal diversity may have been underestimated. Unmutated regions of variants are reportedly targeted by nearly half of spike-specific TCRs. Repertoire samples came only from after the peak T cell response.

This sequence was found in an adult in good health. The sample consisted of peripheral blood, taken on day 0 of AZD1222 vaccination.

CDR3 amino acids: CASSLGDRGYTDTQYF. Here the CDR3 DNA reads TGCGCCAGCAGCTTGGGGGACAGGGGGTACACAGATACGCAGTATTTT. This rearrangement joins TRBV5-1 to TRBJ2-3, with 11 bases matching TRBD1. J lost 2 bases, V lost 0 bases, and 2 bases had no gene match. CDR3 length equals 16 residues. Germline CDR1 is SGHRS and CDR2 is YFSETQ.